This T cell receptor beta chain was captured in a study of CD8+ T cells in alopecia areata. TCR sequencing used cDNA made by reverse transcription of extracted RNA. Here immunoSEQ multiplex PCR was the method, and the copy in TCRdb shows in-frame clones only, minus some. The sample includes roughly 120,000 clones, roughly three fifths of them seen just once. The treatment was: oral pan-JAK inhibitor, 5-10 mg twice daily. Per the germline V gene, CDR1 is SGHTS and CDR2 is YDEGEE. CDR3 length: 16 amino acids. V lost 4 bases to trimming and J lost 0 bases, with 14 bases between them. This sample comprised CD8+ T cells sorted from blood, obtained at week 24, from a patient treated with tofacitinib. The rearrangement links TRBV5-8 to TRBJ1-5; possible D gene TRBD1, 5 bases. This sequence originates from a human donor with alopecia areata. DNA for the CDR3: TGTGCCAGCAGCACGTTCAGGGTAACTAGCAATCAGCCCCAGCATTTT. Its translation is CASSTFRVTSNQPQHF.